This passage covers 17 T cell receptor beta chains from one sample sequenced in a study of T-cell reconstitution after alpha-beta-depleted transplantation in children (dated by TCRdb to 2016 to 2017). Library prep was done by PCR. The run used an Illumina HiSeq 2500. TCR library preparation used molecular barcoding, with unique molecular identifiers applied to normalize quantification of the TCRbeta repertoire. In-frame beta chains were kept once TCRdb had trimmed the public reads at Q25 with fastp and called clones with MiXCR. CDR3 protein sequences are deduplicated, and each keeps its most common genes and DNA. This sample gives about 580,000 distinct CDR3 sequences in total; roughly 24% of them show up just once. The ten largest make up 13% to 15% of the sample. Explained via the paper, the treatment or condition label denotes: allogeneic hematopoietic cell transplantation with graft depleted of TCRalphabeta T cells and CD19 B cells.

The source material was PBMCs, mostly from graft donor cells, sampled 360 days after TCRalphabeta/CD19-depleted stem cell transplant. All receptors derive from a boy less than two years old who had a stem cell transplant for acute myeloid leukemia, so the T cells may come from the graft donor.

This clonotype has only a few counts. CDR3 protein: CASSDPGGPNVSEQYV. In nucleotides, the CDR3 is TGTGCCAGCAGCGACCCGGGGGGGCCAAATGTTAGCGAGCAGTACGTC. The chain employs TRBV9 and TRBJ2-7, with 8 bases lining up with TRBD2. Trimming took 3 bases from V and 6 from J; bases not matched to a gene: 14. The CDR3 is made up of 16 amino acids. Germline-derived CDR1 and CDR2 are SGDLS and YYNGEE.

This chain joins TRBV6-1 and TRBJ1-1, with no clear D. From germline, CDR1 is MNHNS and CDR2 SASEGT. There are 14 residues in the CDR3. V dropped 6 bases and J dropped 4 bases, with 15 bases sitting between them. This chain's CDR3 is CASRPKILGTEAFF. CDR3 in DNA: TGTGCCAGCAGGCCCAAGATTCTGGGCACTGAAGCTTTCTTT.

This clonotype was found many times. The CDR3: CSVSPPLGGDEQFF. CDR3 nucleotides: TGCAGCGTCTCCCCCCCTCTGGGAGGAGATGAGCAGTTCTTC. The chain uses TRBV29-1 and TRBJ2-1; possibly TRBD2 for D (6 bases). The V and J ends lost 6 bases and 8 bases respectively, with 20 bases between them. The germline CDR1 and CDR2 sequences are SQVTM and ANQGSEA. The length of the CDR3 is 14 residues.

This clonotype was seen at least ten times. V gene TRBV18 combines with J gene TRBJ2-7; TRBD1 aligns across 8 bases. The CDR3 extends over 16 amino acids. The V and J ends lost 3 bases and 4 bases, in that order; junction bases with no gene match: 11. CDR1 is KGHSH and CDR2 is LQKENI in the germline V gene. This CDR3 is CASSPIGQGGSYEQYF. CDR3 DNA: TGTGCCAGCTCACCGATCGGACAGGGTGGGTCATACGAGCAGTACTTC.

The rearrangement joins TRBV7-2 to TRBJ1-4; D is perhaps TRBD1 (6 bases). Between the trimmed V and J ends, which lost 3 bases and 0 bases, there was a span of 8 bases. Germline assignment: CDR1 SGHTA and CDR2 FQGNSA. This CDR3 contains 15 residues. CDR3 DNA: TGTGCCAGCAGCTTTGAGGGGGCAACTAATGAAAAACTGTTTTTT. This translates into CASSFEGATNEKLFF.

This clonotype was seen only a few times. The chain has TRBV7-9 and TRBJ2-2, with D perhaps matching TRBD2 (5 bases). The CDR3 contains 15 residues. V lost 1 base and J 0 bases, leaving 6 bases between the germline ends. Per germline, CDR1 SEHNR and CDR2 FQNEAQ (reference sequence). The CDR3 loop is CASSLDGTNTGELFF. CDR3 nucleotides: TGTGCCAGCAGCTTAGACGGGACGAACACCGGGGAGCTGTTTTTT.

Many counts were recorded for this clonotype. The chain carries TRBV29-1 and TRBJ1-1; no clear D. The CDR3 totals 15 residues. Germline V gene lookup returns CDR1 SQVTM and CDR2 ANQGSEA. Trimming removed 4 bases at V and 0 bases at J, with 15 bases between. The CDR3 reads CSVGWQDLMNTEAFF. The CDR3 DNA reads TGCAGCGTTGGGTGGCAGGACCTCATGAACACTGAAGCTTTCTTT.

This clonotype was seen ten or more times. In DNA form, the CDR3 reads TGCAGTCTTCCTACCCCGGGAGTCCAAGAGACCCAGTACTTC. Its protein product is CSLPTPGVQETQYF. The J gene is TRBJ2-5, the V gene TRBV20-1; tentatively, D is TRBD2 (6 bases). CDR3 size: 14 residues. V was pared by 8 bases and J by 1 base, with 17 bases between. Per germline, CDR1 DFQATT and CDR2 SNEGSKA (reference sequence).

This clonotype was observed a few times. This chain connects TRBV15 to TRBJ2-2; D is possibly TRBD1 (5 bases). Germline loops: CDR1 LNHNV, CDR2 YYDKDF (reference sequence). The CDR3 length is 13 residues. Trimming cost V 4 bases and J 3 bases, with 6 bases left between them. This chain's CDR3 is CATSIQDTGELFF. The CDR3 DNA sequence: TGTGCCACCAGCATACAGGACACCGGGGAGCTGTTTTTT.

The genes are TRBV24-1 and TRBJ2-2; 7 bases align to TRBD1. CDR3 length: 16 amino acids. The V gene's germline CDR1 is KGHDR and CDR2 SFDVKD. J lost 1 base, V lost 0 bases, and 1 base had no gene match. For the CDR3, the DNA is TGTGCCACCAGTGATTTGAACAGGGGGAACACCGGGGAGCTGTTTTTT. It is translated as CATSDLNRGNTGELFF.

CDR3 coding DNA: TGTGCCATCAGTGAGAGGTGGCAGGGTGTCGATGAGCAGTTCTTC. This gives the protein CAISERWQGVDEQFF. V is TRBV10-3 and J is TRBJ2-1; maybe TRBD1 (5 bases). Trimming stripped 2 bases from V and 8 bases from J, with 16 bases between. The CDR3 is 15 amino acids. CDR1 and CDR2 from the germline V gene are ENHRY and SYGVKD.

There are a few counts of this clonotype. This sequence joins TRBV20-1 and TRBJ1-2; 7 nucleotides align to TRBD1. The CDR3 totals 13 residues. With 6 bases clipped from V and 5 bases from J, the junction kept 9 bases outside the gene matches. The V gene's germline CDR1 is DFQATT and CDR2 SNEGSKA (reference sequence). The CDR3 sequence: CSALWDSAYGYTF. As DNA, the CDR3 is TGCAGTGCCCTATGGGACAGCGCGTATGGCTACACCTTC.

The rearrangement links TRBV7-9 to TRBJ1-1; a possible D gene is TRBD1 (6 bases). The germline gives CDR1 SEHNR, CDR2 FQNEAQ (reference sequence). The length of the CDR3 is 13 residues. Trimming removed 4 bases at V and 8 bases at J, with 14 bases between. The CDR3 DNA reads TGTGCCAGCAGCTCCTTCCCAGGGGTGGAAGCTTTCTTT. Its translation is CASSSFPGVEAFF.

The rearrangement uses TRBV12-3 or TRBV12-4 and TRBJ2-7, with TRBD1 matching 7 bases. This CDR3 contains 13 residues. Trimming removed 2 bases from V and 6 bases from J; junction bases left unmatched: 4. CDR3 sequence: CASSLWDRGEQYV. The CDR3 DNA follows: TGTGCCAGCAGTTTATGGGACAGAGGCGAGCAGTACGTC.

The V and J genes are TRBV20-1 and TRBJ1-1; no clear D. The germline V gene has CDR1 DFQATT and CDR2 SNEGSKA (reference sequence). The CDR3 runs 11 residues. The ends were cut back, 6 bases at V and 7 bases at J, with 12 bases in the middle. The CDR3: CSAPLRYEAFF. CDR3 in DNA: TGCAGTGCCCCACTCCGATATGAAGCTTTCTTT.

This clonotype was seen a few times. The gene calls are TRBV24-1 and TRBJ2-1, with 7 bases matching TRBD2. This CDR3 is built from 12 residues. Germline V gives CDR1 KGHDR, CDR2 SFDVKD. J lost 5 bases, V lost 9 bases, and 3 bases had no gene match. In DNA form, the CDR3 reads TGTGCCACCGCTAGCGGAAACAATGAGCAGTTCTTC. Amino acids: CATASGNNEQFF.

This clonotype appeared a few times. The chain combines TRBV10-3 with TRBJ2-1; no firm D call. CDR1 and CDR2 (germline): ENHRY, SYGVKD. The V end lost 3 bases, the J end lost 1 base, and 13 bases lay between the germline ends. This CDR3 is 16 amino acids long. The CDR3, as DNA: TGTGCCATCAGTGACCCCTGGAACGTATCCTACAATGAGCAGTTCTTC. Amino acid sequence: CAISDPWNVSYNEQFF.